Described below is a single TCR beta chain sequence and its context. Study members were between roughly 18 and 100 years old and lived in 20 to 25 US regions. Recovered Cohort 3 donors showed two negative PCRs, clearance, or symptom resolution. Per the germline V gene, CDR1 is MNHEY and CDR2 is SVGAGI. Trimming took 7 bases from V and 3 from J, leaving 4 bases between them. CDR3 length: 10 residues. How the authors handled the data: Estimation of nucleated cell counts relied on the amplification of reference gene primers. Profiled with immunoSEQ multiplex PCR; TCRdb holds only in-frame clones, not every one. The D gene and trimming were derived from the DNA, and the V and J assignments and clone size from that table. The table lists about 370,000 clones, 80% to 90% of them singletons. The source of the sample is a study of blood T cell repertoires in COVID-19.

The TCR was taken from a man younger than 35 who had recovered from COVID-19. The rearrangement uses TRBV6-5 and TRBJ2-7; D is unclear. Material: PBMCs or T cells enriched from blood (not recorded which). CDR3 protein: CASNNYEQYF. In DNA form, the CDR3 reads TGTGCCAGCAATAACTACGAGCAGTACTTC.